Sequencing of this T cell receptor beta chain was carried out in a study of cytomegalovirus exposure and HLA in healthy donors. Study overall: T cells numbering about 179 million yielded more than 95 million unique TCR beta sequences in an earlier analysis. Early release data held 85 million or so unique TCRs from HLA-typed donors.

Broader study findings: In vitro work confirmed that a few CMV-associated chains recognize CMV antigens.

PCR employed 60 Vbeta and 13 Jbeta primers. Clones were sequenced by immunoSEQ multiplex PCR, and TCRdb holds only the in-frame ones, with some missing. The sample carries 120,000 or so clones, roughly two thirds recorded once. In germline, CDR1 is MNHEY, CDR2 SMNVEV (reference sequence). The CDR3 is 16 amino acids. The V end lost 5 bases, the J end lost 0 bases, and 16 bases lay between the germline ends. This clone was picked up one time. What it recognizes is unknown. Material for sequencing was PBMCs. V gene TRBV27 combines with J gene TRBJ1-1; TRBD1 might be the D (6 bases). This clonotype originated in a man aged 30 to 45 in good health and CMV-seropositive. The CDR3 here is CASSQRITGLNTEAFF. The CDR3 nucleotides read TGTGCCAGCAGTCAACGGATAACAGGGCTGAACACTGAAGCTTTCTTT.